Below are 26 T cell receptor beta chains sequenced from a single sample in a study of T cell responses to AZD1222 COVID-19 vaccine. Repertoires were generated with immunoSEQ multiplex PCR, while TCRdb's copy carries only in-frame clones and drops some. The sample consists of about 120,000 clones, roughly nine tenths of them appearing once. Material: peripheral blood, obtained on day 0 of AZD1222 vaccination. These receptors were obtained from an adult in good health.

The chain joins TRBV15 to TRBJ1-1, with a weak D call TRBD1 (5 bases). Germline loops: CDR1 LNHNV, CDR2 YYDKDF (reference sequence). Trimming cost V 6 bases and J 1 base, with 12 bases left between them. CDR3 length: 14 amino acids. CDR3 sequence reads: CATRRDSSNTEAFF. CDR3 nucleotide sequence: TGTGCCACCAGACGGGACTCATCGAACACTGAAGCTTTCTTT.

This clone was found once. The V and J genes are TRBV5-6 and TRBJ1-6; D might be TRBD1 (5 bases). V was trimmed by 4 bases and J by 10 bases, leaving 12 bases between them. Germline V gives CDR1 SGHDT, CDR2 YYEEEE. This CDR3 is 13 amino acids long. CDR3 DNA sequence: TGTGCCAGCAGCGGGCAGGGTCGGTCACCCCTCCACTTT. Translating it yields CASSGQGRSPLHF.

The gene calls are TRBV9 and TRBJ2-1; 11 bases map to TRBD2. Germline lookup yields CDR1 SGDLS and CDR2 YYNGEE. The junction had 10 bases not matched to a gene; V was cut back by 1 base and J by 10 bases. This CDR3 spans 16 amino acids. DNA of the CDR3: TGTGCCAGCAGCGTATGGGGTAGCGGGAGGGCCGGGGAGCAGTTCTTC. Its translation: CASSVWGSGRAGEQFF.

Here the CDR3 reads CATSRGGTVSYEQYF. CDR3 DNA sequence: TGTGCCACCAGCAGAGGAGGGACAGTCTCCTACGAGCAGTACTTC. The rearrangement links TRBV15 to TRBJ2-7; 7 bases agree with TRBD1. The CDR3 consists of 15 residues. CDR1 and CDR2 (germline): LNHNV, YYDKDF (reference sequence). Germline trimming cut 1 base from V and 0 bases from J; bases unmatched to any gene: 3.

A note on this clone: Compared with germline, one end of the junction differs, possibly owing to a read error. This chain connects TRBV5-1 to TRBJ2-1; D tentatively reads TRBD1 or TRBD2 (6 bases each). This CDR3 is 14 amino acids long. Germline lookup yields CDR1 SGHRS and CDR2 YFSETQ. The CDR3 sequence: CASSSGASHNEQFF. As DNA, the CDR3 is TGCGCCAGCAGCTCGGGGGCCTCCCACAATGAGCAGTTCTTC.

This rearrangement joins TRBV5-8 to TRBJ1-3; 9 bases map to TRBD1. Germline V gives CDR1 SGHTS, CDR2 YDEGEE. Trimming at V came to 4 bases and at J to 4 bases, leaving 3 bases not matched to a gene. This CDR3 has 14 amino acids. CDR3 in amino acids: CASSRTGAGNTIYF. The DNA of the CDR3 is TGTGCCAGCAGCCGGACAGGGGCGGGAAACACCATATATTTT.

Only one count was recorded for this clone. The gene calls are TRBV13 and TRBJ2-3, with TRBD2 matching over 14 bases. J was trimmed by 3 bases and V by 4 bases; bases with no gene match: 12. This CDR3 has 19 amino acids. Per germline, CDR1 PRHDT and CDR2 FYEKMQ (reference sequence). Written as DNA, the CDR3 is TGTGCCAGCAGCTGGTTGACTAGCGGGAGGGCCGGGGGGACAGATACGCAGTATTTT. This translates into CASSWLTSGRAGGTDTQYF.

CDR3 sequence reads: CASSVLLDSYNEQFF. CDR3 DNA: TGTGCCAGCAGCGTTCTCCTGGACTCCTACAATGAGCAGTTCTTC. V and J are TRBV11-2 and TRBJ2-1; D remains unclear. The CDR3 sequence is 15 residues long. Germline V lookup: CDR1 SGHAT, CDR2 FQNNGV. V dropped 5 bases and J dropped 0 bases, with 11 bases sitting between them.

The chain combines TRBV5-1 with TRBJ2-1; D is undetermined. Germline CDR1 and CDR2: SGHRS and YFSETQ. V was pared by 0 bases and J by 1 base, with 8 bases between. The CDR3 length is 15 residues. The CDR3 loop is CASSLVKGSYNEQFF. The CDR3 nucleotides are TGCGCCAGCAGCTTGGTTAAAGGGTCCTACAATGAGCAGTTCTTC.

This chain connects TRBV19 to TRBJ2-3; D call uncertain. V lost 3 bases to trimming and J lost 0 bases, with 10 bases between them. Germline V lookup: CDR1 LNHDA, CDR2 SQIVND (reference sequence). The CDR3 loop spans 15 amino acids. CDR3 protein: CASSMGRRSTDTQYF. CDR3 DNA sequence: TGTGCCAGTAGTATGGGTCGGAGAAGCACAGATACGCAGTATTTT.

The chain recombines TRBV12-3 or TRBV12-4 with TRBJ1-3; no firm D call. The CDR3 extends over 12 amino acids. Trimming removed 5 bases at V and 4 bases at J, with 6 bases between. As DNA, the CDR3 is TGTGCCAGCAGTACAACAGGAAACACCATATATTTT. This encodes CASSTTGNTIYF.

V is TRBV30 and J is TRBJ1-1, with D possibly being TRBD1 (5 bases). CDR1 and CDR2 (germline): GTSNPN, SVGIG (reference sequence). There are 14 residues in the CDR3. V was clipped by 0 bases and J by 6 bases, with 14 bases between them. The chain's CDR3 is CAWSVQSQGAEAFF. CDR3 nucleotides: TGTGCCTGGAGTGTACAATCCCAGGGAGCTGAAGCTTTCTTT.

V usage is TRBV5-1 and J usage is TRBJ2-1, with 9 nucleotides matching TRBD2. From germline, CDR1 is SGHRS and CDR2 YFSETQ. V lost 4 bases and J lost 5; bases outside the gene matches: 10. The CDR3 runs 16 residues. CDR3 sequence: CASSRMGLAANNEQFF. The CDR3 DNA follows: TGCGCCAGCAGCCGCATGGGACTAGCCGCAAACAATGAGCAGTTCTTC.

V usage is TRBV5-4 and J usage is TRBJ1-2, with 7 bases that match TRBD1. J was trimmed by 4 bases and V by 3 bases; bases with no gene match: 6. This CDR3 comprises 14 residues. Germline lookup yields CDR1 SGHNT and CDR2 YYREEE (reference sequence). The CDR3 here is CASSSRQGGYGYTF. For the CDR3, the DNA is TGTGCCAGCAGCTCGAGACAGGGTGGCTATGGCTACACCTTC. Together with reference TRBV5-4 and TRBJ1-2, the CDR3 gives the full variable domain: ETGVTQSPTHLIKTRGQQVTLRCSSQSGHNTVSWYQQALGQGPQFIFQYYREEENGRGNFPPRFSGLQFPNYSSELNVNALELDDSALYLCASSSRQGGYGYTFGSGTRLTVV.

The V and J genes are TRBV5-1 and TRBJ2-7; 8 bases align to TRBD1. Germline V CDR1 and CDR2: SGHRS, YFSETQ. This CDR3 comprises 14 residues. Trimming at V came to 4 bases and at J to 2 bases, leaving 5 bases not matched to a gene. CDR3: CASSRTGPAYEQYF. The CDR3 DNA reads TGCGCCAGCAGCAGGACAGGGCCAGCCTACGAGCAGTACTTC.

The J gene is TRBJ2-3, the V gene TRBV19, with D tentatively TRBD2 (5 bases). CDR1 and CDR2 from the germline V gene are LNHDA and SQIVND (reference sequence). This CDR3 comprises 14 residues. With 6 bases removed from V and 6 bases from J, the gap between germline ends came to 16 bases. DNA of the CDR3: TGTGCCAGTAGCTTCACACTCAGAGGGGATACGCAGTATTTT. Protein sequence: CASSFTLRGDTQYF.

The chain is built from TRBV2 and TRBJ1-5, with 9 bases aligning to TRBD1. V shed 7 bases, J shed 0 bases, and the junction held 4 bases outside the gene matches. The CDR3 spans 15 residues. Germline CDR1 and CDR2: SNHLY and FYNNEI. CDR3 residues: CASKGQGYSNQPQHF. The DNA for the CDR3 is TGTGCCAGCAAGGGACAGGGATATAGCAATCAGCCCCAGCATTTT.

The chain employs TRBV7-9 and TRBJ2-1; 11 bases fit TRBD2. Germline V lookup: CDR1 SEHNR, CDR2 FQNEAQ (reference sequence). Unmatched junction bases numbered 2, after V lost 7 bases and J lost 0 bases. This CDR3 is 15 amino acids long. The CDR3, as DNA: TGTGCCAGCAAGACTAGCGGGACCTCCTACAATGAGCAGTTCTTC. This gives the protein CASKTSGTSYNEQFF.

The chain links TRBV27 to TRBJ2-3, with no clear D. Germline values: CDR1 MNHEY, CDR2 SMNVEV (reference sequence). Between the trimmed V and J ends, which lost 6 bases and 6 bases, there was a span of 13 bases. The CDR3 sequence is 13 residues long. CDR3 nucleotide sequence: TGTGCCAGCAGGCTTCAGGTTTGGGATACGCAGTATTTT. This encodes CASRLQVWDTQYF.

V gene TRBV11-2 combines with J gene TRBJ1-1; TRBD1 is a possible D gene (5 bases). Trimming shortened V by 1 base and J by 5 bases, and 11 bases separated the two germline ends. The germline CDR1 and CDR2 sequences are SGHAT and FQNNGV. The CDR3 consists of 14 residues. CDR3 in DNA: TGTGCCAGCAGCTTAGGTCAGGGCCGGACTGAAGCTTTCTTT. Translating it yields CASSLGQGRTEAFF. Using reference TRBV11-2 and TRBJ1-1 for the parts outside the CDR3, the full variable domain is EAGVAQSPRYKIIEKRQSVAFWCNPISGHATLYWYQQILGQGPKLLIQFQNNGVVDDSQLPKDRFSAERLKGVDSTLKIQPAKLEDSAVYLCASSLGQGRTEAFFGQGTRLTVV.

The rearrangement links TRBV2 to TRBJ1-5; no firm D call. Germline CDR1 reads SNHLY; CDR2 reads FYNNEI. This CDR3 is built from 15 residues. Trimming removed 2 bases from V and 1 base from J, with 9 bases in between. The CDR3 spells CASSESRLSNQPQHF. CDR3 in DNA: TGTGCCAGCAGTGAATCACGACTAAGCAATCAGCCCCAGCATTTT.

The V call is TRBV4-1, the J call TRBJ2-4, with D uncertain. The CDR3 is made up of 14 amino acids. Germline assignment: CDR1 MGHRA and CDR2 YSYEKL. V was clipped by 4 bases and J by 8 bases, with 15 bases between them. The CDR3 loop reads CASSRALSGDIQYF. The CDR3 nucleotides are TGCGCCAGCAGCCGGGCCCTTTCTGGGGACATTCAGTACTTC.

This chain connects TRBV30 to TRBJ2-1, with 7 nucleotides matching TRBD1. Germline-derived CDR1 and CDR2 are GTSNPN and SVGIG (reference sequence). V dropped 8 bases and J dropped 8; count of bases not matched to a gene: 12. The CDR3 length is 13 residues. The CDR3 sequence is CAGQDRSRDEQFF. The CDR3 coding sequence is TGTGCCGGACAGGACAGGTCAAGGGATGAGCAGTTCTTC. Using reference TRBV30 and TRBJ2-1 for the parts outside the CDR3, the full variable domain is SQTIHQWPATLVQPVGSPLSLECTVEGTSNPNLYWYRQAAGRGLQLLFYSVGIGQISSEVPQNLSASRPQDRQFILSSKKLLLSDSGFYLCAGQDRSRDEQFFGPGTRLTVL.

CDR3 sequence: CASSLAIGTGGTNEQFF. The CDR3 coding sequence is TGTGCCAGCAGCTTAGCGATCGGGACAGGGGGGACAAATGAGCAGTTCTTC. This chain connects TRBV7-3 to TRBJ2-1; TRBD1 aligns across 11 bases. Germline V CDR1 and CDR2: SGHTA, FQGTGA. Losses at the gene ends were 2 bases for V and 7 bases for J; bases not matched to a gene: 10. This CDR3 is 17 amino acids long.

This chain uses TRBV10-2 with TRBJ2-1; 7 bases are a match to TRBD2. The V and J ends lost 7 bases and 5 bases, in that order; junction bases with no gene match: 17. Germline loops: CDR1 WSHSY, CDR2 SAAADI. The CDR3 is 17 residues long. The CDR3 is CASTRRMAGVGDNEQFF. DNA for the CDR3: TGCGCCAGCACCCGAAGGATGGCGGGAGTTGGGGACAATGAGCAGTTCTTC.

CDR3 amino acids: CASSTPGRGGYTF. DNA for the CDR3: TGTGCCAGCAGTACGCCAGGGCGCGGTGGCTACACCTTC. V is TRBV28 and J is TRBJ1-2; tentatively, D is TRBD1 (5 bases). The CDR3 runs to 13 residues. Germline CDR1 MDHEN, CDR2 SYDVKM. V lost 5 bases, J lost 7 bases, and 14 bases lay in between.